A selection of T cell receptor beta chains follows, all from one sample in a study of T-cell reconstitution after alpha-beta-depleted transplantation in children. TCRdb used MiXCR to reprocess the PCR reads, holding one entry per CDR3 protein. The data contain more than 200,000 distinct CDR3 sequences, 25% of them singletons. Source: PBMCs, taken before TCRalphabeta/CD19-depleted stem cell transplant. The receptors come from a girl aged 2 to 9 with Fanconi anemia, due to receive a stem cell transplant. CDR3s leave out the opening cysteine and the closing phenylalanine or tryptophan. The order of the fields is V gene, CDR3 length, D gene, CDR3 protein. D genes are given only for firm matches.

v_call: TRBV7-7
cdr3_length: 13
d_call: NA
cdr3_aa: ASSPRLGALETQY

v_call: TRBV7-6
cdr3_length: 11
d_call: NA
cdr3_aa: ASSPTLNTEAF

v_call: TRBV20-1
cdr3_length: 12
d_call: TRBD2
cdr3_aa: SAPLAGHNYEQY

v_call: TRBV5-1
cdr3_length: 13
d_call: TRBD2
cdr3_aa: ASSLMGLAGPEQF

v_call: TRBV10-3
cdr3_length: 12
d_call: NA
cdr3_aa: AISESVRKETQY

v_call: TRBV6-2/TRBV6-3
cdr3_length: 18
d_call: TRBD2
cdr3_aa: ASSFSPWDWTSGRTDTQY

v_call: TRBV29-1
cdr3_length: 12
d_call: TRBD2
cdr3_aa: SVGGLQDTYEQY

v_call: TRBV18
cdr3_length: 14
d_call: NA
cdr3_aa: ASSGNRSGRRDEQY

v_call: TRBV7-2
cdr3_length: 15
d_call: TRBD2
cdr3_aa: ASSLAGTRRGGNIQF

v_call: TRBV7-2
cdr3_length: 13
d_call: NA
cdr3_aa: ASSLVSLGSNEQF

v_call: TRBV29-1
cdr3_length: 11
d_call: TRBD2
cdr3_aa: SVLGTSGYEQY

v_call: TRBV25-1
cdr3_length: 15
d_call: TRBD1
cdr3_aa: ARPRGQGRPLSYEQY

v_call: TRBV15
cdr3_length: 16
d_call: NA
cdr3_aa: ATSRVGGYTGEDYEQY

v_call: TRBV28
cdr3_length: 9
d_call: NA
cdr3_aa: ASRWGNAQY

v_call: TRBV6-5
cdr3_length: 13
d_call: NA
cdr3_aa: ASSYPGLPRNEQF

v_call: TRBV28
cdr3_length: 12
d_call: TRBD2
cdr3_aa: AWASGGLGNEQF

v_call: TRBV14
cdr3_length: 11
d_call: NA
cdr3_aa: ASSATSRHEQF

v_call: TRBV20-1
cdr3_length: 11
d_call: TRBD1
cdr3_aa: SARRTGDEKLF

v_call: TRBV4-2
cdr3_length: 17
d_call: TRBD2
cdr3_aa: ASSQEWLAGGPRNSEQF

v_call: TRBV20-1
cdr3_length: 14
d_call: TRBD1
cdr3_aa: SARPRQGAILHEQY

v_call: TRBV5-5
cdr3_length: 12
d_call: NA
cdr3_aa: ASKPPLRVNEQF

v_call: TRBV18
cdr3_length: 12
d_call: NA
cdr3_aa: ASSPQFSGNTIY

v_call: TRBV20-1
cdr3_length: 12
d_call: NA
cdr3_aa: SASPTYSNQPQH

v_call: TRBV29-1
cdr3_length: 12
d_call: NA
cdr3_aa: SAARGGGIYEQY

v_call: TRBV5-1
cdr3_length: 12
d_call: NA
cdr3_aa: ASSLDGNIYEQY

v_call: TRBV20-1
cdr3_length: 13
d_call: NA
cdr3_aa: SARDLGRTYNEQF

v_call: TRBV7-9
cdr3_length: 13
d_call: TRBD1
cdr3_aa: ASSRGQGFAYEQY

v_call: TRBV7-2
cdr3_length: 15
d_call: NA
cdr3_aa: ASSFYPGPSSYNEQF

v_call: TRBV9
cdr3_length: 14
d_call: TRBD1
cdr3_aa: ASSPGVRGREEKLF

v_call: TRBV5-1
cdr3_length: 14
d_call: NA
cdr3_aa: ASSLRIGRSTDTQY

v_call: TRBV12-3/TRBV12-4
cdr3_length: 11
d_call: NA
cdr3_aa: ASSFVAPGSQY

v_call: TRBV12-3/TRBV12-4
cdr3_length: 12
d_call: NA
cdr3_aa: ASSFAGADTEAF

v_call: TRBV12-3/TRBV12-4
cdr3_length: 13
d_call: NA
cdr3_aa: ASSLASPSGNTIY

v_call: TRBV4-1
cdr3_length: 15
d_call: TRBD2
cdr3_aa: ASSQDASGRFNNEQF

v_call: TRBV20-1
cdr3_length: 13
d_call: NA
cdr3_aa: SARVGLFSYNEQF

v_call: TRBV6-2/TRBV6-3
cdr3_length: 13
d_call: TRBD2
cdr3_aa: ASSYLGGSGETQY

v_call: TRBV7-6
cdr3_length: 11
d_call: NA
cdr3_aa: ASSLRWRETQY

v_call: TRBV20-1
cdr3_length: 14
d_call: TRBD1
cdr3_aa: SARDPTGTGINEQF

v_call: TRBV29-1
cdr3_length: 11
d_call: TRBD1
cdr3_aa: SALRGQNYGYT

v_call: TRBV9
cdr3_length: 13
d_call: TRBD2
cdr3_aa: ASSAGLASYNEQF

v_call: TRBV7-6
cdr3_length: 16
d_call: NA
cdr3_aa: ASSLDRALPYSNQPQH

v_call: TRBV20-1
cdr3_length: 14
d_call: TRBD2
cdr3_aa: SASSWTSFGADEQF

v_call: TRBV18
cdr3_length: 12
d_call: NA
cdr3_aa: ASSPGQLYTEAF

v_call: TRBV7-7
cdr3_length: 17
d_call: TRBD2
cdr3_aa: ASSLNPTSGRINTGELF

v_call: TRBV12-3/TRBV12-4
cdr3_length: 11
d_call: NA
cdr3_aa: ASRPRALETQY

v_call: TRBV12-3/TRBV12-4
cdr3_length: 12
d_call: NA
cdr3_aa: ASSMGRGGNEQF

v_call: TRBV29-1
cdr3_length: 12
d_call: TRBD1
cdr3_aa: SVFPGQGRETQY

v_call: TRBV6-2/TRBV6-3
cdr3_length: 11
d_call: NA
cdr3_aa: ASSYPGNTEAF